This T cell receptor beta chain was observed in a study of cytomegalovirus exposure and HLA in healthy donors. Study results and caveats: As confirmed in vitro, a few CMV-associated chains were specific for CMV antigens. A later analysis linked a missense DCLRE1C variant to TCR beta V- and J-gene trimming. A later analysis reportedly found fewer N-insertions in an Asian-associated ancestry cluster than the roughly 700-donor mean.

13 Jbeta primers and 60 Vbeta primers were used for the PCR. Sequenced by immunoSEQ multiplex PCR; TCRdb stores in-frame clones only, minus some. The table records more than 150,000 clones, around three quarters of them present only once. The CDR3 covers 13 residues. V was shortened by 4 bases and J by 3 bases, with 9 bases between the two germline ends. The germline V gene encodes CDR1 SNHLY and CDR2 FYNNEI. In this sample, this clone turned up once. The antigen is undetermined. Sequencing was done on a sample of PBMCs. The chain combines TRBV2 with TRBJ2-5; D gene ambiguous. This receptor was obtained from a middle-aged man in good health and CMV-seronegative. In DNA, the CDR3 is TGTGCCAGCAGTGTGAGAAGCGAAGAGACCCAGTACTTC. Translation: CASSVRSEETQYF. Using reference TRBV2 and TRBJ2-5 for the parts outside the CDR3, the full variable domain is EPEVTQTPSHQVTQMGQEVILRCVPISNHLYFYWYRQILGQKVEFLVSFYNNEISEKSEIFDDQFSVERPDGSNFTLKIRSTKLEDSAMYFCASSVRSEETQYFGPGTRLLVL.